The 31 T cell receptor beta chains presented below share a single source sample, sequenced in a study of PD-1 blockade in classical Hodgkin lymphoma. Profiling relied on immunoSEQ multiplex PCR, and the TCRdb table lists in-frame clones only, not all of them. The sample has approximately 84,000 clones, about nine tenths seen once. All the patients suffered relapse after autologous stem cell transplantation, and brentuximab vedotin exposure differed. The material was peripheral blood mononuclear cells (PBMCs), obtained at baseline. The receptors were gathered from a human donor with classical Hodgkin lymphoma.

The V gene is TRBV7-2, the J gene TRBJ1-5; unclear D gene. Deletions cut 3 bases from V and 0 bases from J, with 9 bases between. Germline V lookup: CDR1 SGHTA, CDR2 FQGNSA. The CDR3 is made up of 15 amino acids. The CDR3 loop reads CASSFWGNSNQPQHF. In DNA form, the CDR3 reads TGTGCCAGCAGCTTTTGGGGAAATAGCAATCAGCCCCAGCATTTT. The full variable domain, completed using reference TRBV7-2 and TRBJ1-5, is GAGVSQSPSNKVTEKGKDVELRCDPISGHTALYWYRQSLGQGLEFLIYFQGNSAPDKSGLPSDRFSAERTGGSVSTLTIQRTQQEDSAVYLCASSFWGNSNQPQHFGDGTRLSIL.

The DNA for the CDR3 is TGCAGCGTTGAGTTCGGGGCCAATCAGCCCCAGCATTTT. Encoded protein: CSVEFGANQPQHF. The V call is TRBV29-1, the J call TRBJ1-5; a weak D match, TRBD1 (5 bases). Trimming stripped 3 bases from V and 3 bases from J, with 9 bases between. Germline V gene data show CDR1 as SQVTM and CDR2 as ANQGSEA. This CDR3 contains 13 residues.

V is TRBV6-4 and J is TRBJ2-3; 13 nucleotides match TRBD2. The trim removed 5 bases at V and 5 bases at J, leaving 4 bases unmatched. The CDR3 runs 15 residues. CDR1 and CDR2 from the germline V gene are MRHNA and SNTAGT. CDR3 nucleotide sequence: TGTGCCAGCAGTCGACTAGCGGGAGGTATAGATACGCAGTATTTT. This encodes CASSRLAGGIDTQYF.

The CDR3 DNA reads TGTGCCAGCAGCCAGATAGCGGCAATTGTTTATGAGCAGTTCTTC. The encoded protein is CASSQIAAIVYEQFF. The chain has TRBV14 and TRBJ2-1, with D possibly being TRBD2 (6 bases). Trimming stripped 3 bases from V and 8 bases from J, with 17 bases between. The germline gives CDR1 SGHDN, CDR2 FVKESK. There are 15 residues in the CDR3.

This clone was counted a single time. This chain joins TRBV5-1 and TRBJ2-5, with D perhaps matching TRBD2 (6 bases). Germline V gene data show CDR1 as SGHRS and CDR2 as YFSETQ. Between the trimmed V and J ends, which lost 4 bases and 5 bases, there was a span of 18 bases. This CDR3 has 15 residues. The CDR3: CASSPGFGSKETQYF. CDR3 coding DNA: TGCGCCAGCAGCCCAGGGTTCGGGAGTAAGGAGACCCAGTACTTC.

The CDR3 region has the DNA TGTGCCAGCAGCTTAACGGGGGCGGCTGGCTACACCTTC. Translating gives CASSLTGAAGYTF. V and J are TRBV5-4 and TRBJ1-2; D perhaps matches TRBD1 (6 bases). This CDR3 comprises 13 residues. Germline V lookup: CDR1 SGHNT, CDR2 YYREEE (reference sequence). Trimming pared 2 bases from V and 7 bases from J, leaving 12 bases between.

The rearrangement links TRBV5-1 to TRBJ2-1; D uncertain. Trimming removed 0 bases from V and 13 bases from J, with 11 bases in between. The CDR3 extends over 12 amino acids. Germline CDR1 reads SGHRS; CDR2 reads YFSETQ. CDR3 amino acids: CASSLDGQEQFF. The DNA for the CDR3 is TGCGCCAGCAGCTTGGATGGGCAGGAACAGTTCTTC.

V gene TRBV7-9 combines with J gene TRBJ2-5; D might be TRBD1 (6 bases). The closer fit of TRBJ2-7 to the DNA end suggests the J call may be wrong. Germline CDR1 reads SEHNR; CDR2 reads FQNEAQ (reference sequence). This CDR3 is built from 15 residues. CDR3: CASSFAQGRSYEQYF. CDR3 bases: TGTGCCAGCAGCTTTGCACAGGGTAGGTCCTACGAGCAGTACTTC.

The chain uses TRBV2 and TRBJ2-7, with 8 bases lining up with TRBD1. The V gene's germline CDR1 is SNHLY and CDR2 FYNNEI. The CDR3 extends over 14 amino acids. The J segment lost 5 bases and the V segment lost 6 bases, leaving 9 bases of the junction unmatched. CDR3 in DNA: TGTGCCAGCAGGGATTACAGGGGGAGCGACGAGCAGTACTTC. It translates to CASRDYRGSDEQYF.

This clone was counted ten times or more. This chain joins TRBV5-4 and TRBJ2-7; 8 positions agree with TRBD2. V shed 4 bases, J shed 3 bases, and the junction held 6 bases outside the gene matches. CDR1 is SGHNT, CDR2 YYREEE, per germline (reference sequence). The CDR3 spans 14 residues. DNA for the CDR3: TGTGCCAGCAGCCTAGGGACTAGTATCTACGAGCAGTACTTC. Translating it yields CASSLGTSIYEQYF.

The chain joins TRBV7-2 to TRBJ1-2, with TRBD1 as a possible D gene (5 bases). CDR1 and CDR2 (germline): SGHTA, FQGNSA. Deletions cut 4 bases from V and 4 bases from J, with 13 bases between. The CDR3 has 14 residues. CDR3 residues: CASSSSGAPYGYTF. CDR3 DNA: TGTGCCAGCAGCTCGTCCGGGGCCCCCTATGGCTACACCTTC. Full variable domain (rest looked up from reference TRBV7-2 and TRBJ1-2): GAGVSQSPSNKVTEKGKDVELRCDPISGHTALYWYRQSLGQGLEFLIYFQGNSAPDKSGLPSDRFSAERTGGSVSTLTIQRTQQEDSAVYLCASSSSGAPYGYTFGSGTRLTVV.

The rearrangement uses TRBV5-1 and TRBJ2-3; D may be TRBD1 (6 bases). CDR3 length equals 14 residues. V was clipped by 2 bases and J by 5 bases, with 12 bases between them. CDR1 is SGHRS, CDR2 YFSETQ, per germline. Written as DNA, the CDR3 is TGCGCCAGCAGCTTCCCGGAGACAGGAGATACGCAGTATTTT. Protein sequence: CASSFPETGDTQYF.

The J gene is TRBJ2-7, the V gene TRBV5-8; TRBD1 aligns across 8 bases. The V gene end was trimmed by 0 bases and the J gene end by 3 bases; junction bases not matched to a gene: 5. Germline loops: CDR1 SGHTS, CDR2 YDEGEE. The CDR3 is made up of 15 amino acids. CDR3 bases: TGTGCCAGCAGCTTGGAAGGACAGGGTTACTACGAGCAGTACTTC. It yields the protein CASSLEGQGYYEQYF. Full variable domain (rest looked up from reference TRBV5-8 and TRBJ2-7): EAGVTQSPTHLIKTRGQQATLRCSPISGHTSVYWYQQALGLGLQFLLWYDEGEERNRGNFPPRFSGRQFPNYSSELNVNALELEDSALYLCASSLEGQGYYEQYFGPGTRLTVT.

V is TRBV2 and J is TRBJ2-7, with 9 positions matching TRBD1. The CDR3 is 13 amino acids. The trim removed 6 bases at V and 6 bases at J, leaving 6 bases unmatched. CDR1 and CDR2 from the germline V gene are SNHLY and FYNNEI. For the CDR3, the DNA is TGTGCCAGCAGCGGGACAGGGATCAGCGAGCAGTACTTC. As protein: CASSGTGISEQYF. Full variable domain (missing parts from reference TRBV2 and TRBJ2-7): EPEVTQTPSHQVTQMGQEVILRCVPISNHLYFYWYRQILGQKVEFLVSFYNNEISEKSEIFDDQFSVERPDGSNFTLKIRSTKLEDSAMYFCASSGTGISEQYFGPGTRLTVT.

CDR3 in amino acids: CASSLPGQGIYGYTF. CDR3 in DNA: TGTGCCAGCAGTCTACCGGGACAGGGGATCTATGGCTACACCTTC. The V gene is TRBV5-6, the J gene TRBJ1-2; 10 bases align to TRBD1. Trimming removed 5 bases from V and 4 bases from J; junction bases left unmatched: 8. The CDR3 covers 15 residues. CDR1 and CDR2 from the germline V gene are SGHDT and YYEEEE. The entire variable domain, with the rest obtained from reference TRBV5-6 and TRBJ1-2, is as follows: DAGVTQSPTHLIKTRGQQVTLRCSPKSGHDTVSWYQQALGQGPQFIFQYYEEEERQRGNFPDRFSGHQFPNYSSELNVNALLLGDSALYLCASSLPGQGIYGYTFGSGTRLTVV.

This rearrangement joins TRBV10-2 to TRBJ2-1; D may match TRBD1 or TRBD2 (6 bases each). Germline V gene lookup returns CDR1 WSHSY and CDR2 SAAADI. Trimming cost V 8 bases and J 9 bases, with 8 bases left between them. The CDR3 covers 10 residues. The CDR3 DNA reads as TGCGCCAGCGGGGGGCTTGAGCAGTTCTTC. Its protein product is CASGGLEQFF.

V gene TRBV18 combines with J gene TRBJ2-7, with a tentative D call TRBD2 (6 bases). Trimming took off 3 bases at V and 0 bases at J, with 9 bases between the two ends. CDR3 length: 14 amino acids. Germline CDR1 is KGHSH and CDR2 is LQKENI. The CDR3 protein is CASSPTRDSYEQYF. The CDR3 region has the DNA TGTGCCAGCTCACCGACTAGGGACTCCTACGAGCAGTACTTC.

This chain connects TRBV6-6 to TRBJ2-4, with 8 bases that match TRBD1. The trim removed 5 bases at V and 8 bases at J, leaving 11 bases unmatched. Per the germline V gene, CDR1 is MNHNY and CDR2 is SVGAGI (reference sequence). CDR3 size: 15 residues. The CDR3, as DNA: TGTGCCAGCAGTGTCCCCGGGACAGGAGAGGACATTCAGTACTTC. Translating gives CASSVPGTGEDIQYF.

This chain connects TRBV18 to TRBJ2-6; 7 bases line up with TRBD1. The ends lost 6 bases at V and 1 base at J; junction bases unmatched: 15. The germline CDR1 and CDR2 sequences are KGHSH and LQKENI. The CDR3 has 19 residues. DNA for the CDR3: TGTGCCAGCTCGCCGTTCTCGGGACAGAAAATATCTGGGGCCAACGTCCTGACTTTC. Its protein product is CASSPFSGQKISGANVLTF.

The CDR3: CASSIGQGFAYNEQFF. In DNA form, the CDR3 reads TGTGCCAGTAGTATCGGACAGGGATTCGCCTACAATGAGCAGTTCTTC. This chain links TRBV19 with TRBJ2-1, with TRBD1 identical over 8 bases. The junction had 6 bases not matched to a gene; V was cut back by 3 bases and J by 2 bases. The CDR3 totals 16 residues. Looked up from germline, CDR1 is LNHDA and CDR2 is SQIVND (reference sequence).

The V gene is TRBV23-1, the J gene TRBJ2-7; D not resolved. TRBV23-1 is treated as an ORF (open reading frame) with a function not yet certain. The V end was cut by 2 bases, the J end by 3 bases, with 14 bases between. The CDR3 loop spans 15 amino acids. DNA for the CDR3: TGCGCCAGCAGTCAACCTGGGCAGGCGAACTACGAGCAGTACTTC. Translated: CASSQPGQANYEQYF.

The chain uses TRBV4-1 and TRBJ2-1, with TRBD1 as a possible D gene (6 bases). Germline CDR1 and CDR2: MGHRA and YSYEKL. The CDR3 runs to 13 residues. The V end lost 4 bases, the J end lost 14 bases, and 18 bases lay between the germline ends. CDR3 amino acids: CASSLDSQGREFF. CDR3 DNA sequence: TGCGCCAGCAGCCTAGATTCTCAGGGGAGAGAGTTCTTC.

The chain uses TRBV19 and TRBJ1-1, with a possible D match to TRBD1 (6 bases). V dropped 4 bases and J dropped 0 bases, with 18 bases sitting between them. The germline CDR1 and CDR2 sequences are LNHDA and SQIVND (reference sequence). The CDR3 is made up of 17 amino acids. For the CDR3, the DNA is TGTGCCAGTAGTACCCGGGACATCACCTTCATGAACACTGAAGCTTTCTTT. Translation gives CASSTRDITFMNTEAFF.

This clone showed up just once. The chain joins TRBV6-5 to TRBJ2-1; unclear D gene. The germline CDR1 and CDR2 sequences are MNHEY and SVGAGI. The CDR3 extends over 15 amino acids. V was clipped by 5 bases and J by 0 bases, with 11 bases between them. The CDR3 loop is CASSPFQSSYNEQFF. The CDR3 bases are TGTGCCAGCAGTCCGTTCCAGAGCTCCTACAATGAGCAGTTCTTC.

This clone was seen only a few times. V usage is TRBV7-2 and J usage is TRBJ2-3; D unclear. With 2 bases removed from V and 3 bases from J, the gap between germline ends came to 12 bases. There are 15 residues in the CDR3. CDR1 is SGHTA, CDR2 FQGNSA, per germline. The chain's CDR3 is CASSLSMTLTDTQYF. DNA for the CDR3: TGTGCCAGCAGCTTATCCATGACTCTTACAGATACGCAGTATTTT.

A few counts support this clone. This chain uses TRBV28 with TRBJ1-5, with D tentatively TRBD1 (5 bases). Germline V gene lookup returns CDR1 MDHEN and CDR2 SYDVKM. V was shortened by 6 bases and J by 7 bases, with 13 bases between the two germline ends. The CDR3 is 13 residues long. The CDR3 region is CASRPGLRQPQHF. CDR3 nucleotides: TGTGCCAGCAGACCGGGACTGAGACAGCCCCAGCATTTT. Variable domain in full (rest from reference TRBV28 and TRBJ1-5): DVKVTQSSRYLVKRTGEKVFLECVQDMDHENMFWYRQDPGLGLRLIYFSYDVKMKEKGDIPEGYSVSREKKERFSLILESASTNQTSMYLCASRPGLRQPQHFGDGTRLSIL.

The chain couples TRBV15 to TRBJ2-1; 9 bases agree with TRBD2. The V gene end was trimmed by 4 bases and the J gene end by 0 bases; junction bases not matched to a gene: 19. The CDR3 has 21 residues. Germline V CDR1 and CDR2: LNHNV, YYDKDF (reference sequence). CDR3 DNA sequence: TGTGCCACCAGCACCCCGGGCGCTAGCGGGATTCATTCCTTCTCCTACAATGAGCAGTTCTTC. It specifies CATSTPGASGIHSFSYNEQFF.

This chain joins TRBV18 and TRBJ2-2; 7 bases map to TRBD1. The CDR3 loop spans 15 amino acids. Germline V CDR1 and CDR2: KGHSH, LQKENI. After removal of 7 bases from V and 9 bases from J, the junction contained 14 bases not matched to a gene. The CDR3 sequence is CASLEQGREIRELFF. The CDR3 DNA reads TGTGCCAGCTTGGAACAGGGGCGAGAGATTCGGGAGCTGTTTTTT.

The chain recombines TRBV6-6 with TRBJ1-1; a weak D match, TRBD1 (5 bases). Trimming shortened V by 6 bases and J by 1 base, and 12 bases separated the two germline ends. The CDR3 runs to 14 residues. In germline, CDR1 is MNHNY, CDR2 SVGAGI (reference sequence). Here the CDR3 DNA reads TGTGCCAGCAGCAGGACACCGAGGAACACTGAAGCTTTCTTT. It translates to CASSRTPRNTEAFF.

This chain uses TRBV27 with TRBJ2-3; TRBD2 matches at 7 bases. The ends lost 7 bases at V and 2 bases at J; junction bases unmatched: 3. The length of the CDR3 is 13 residues. Per germline, CDR1 MNHEY and CDR2 SMNVEV (reference sequence). The CDR3 loop reads CASKGLDTDTQYF. Written as DNA, the CDR3 is TGTGCCAGCAAAGGACTAGACACAGATACGCAGTATTTT.

This clone was detected once. This chain uses TRBV2 with TRBJ1-5; perhaps TRBD1 as D (5 bases). This CDR3 spans 16 amino acids. The germline V and J ends were trimmed by 8 bases and 1 base, with 18 bases remaining between them. The germline gives CDR1 SNHLY, CDR2 FYNNEI. The CDR3 here is CASGQQGARSNQPQHF. CDR3 DNA sequence: TGTGCCAGCGGGCAGCAGGGCGCTAGGAGCAATCAGCCCCAGCATTTT.